This TCR beta chain stems from a study of spatial heterogeneity in lung cancer. The table lists this clonotype with many counts. Antigen specificity is unknown. Points from the study as a whole: Tracking of tumor mutation counts was seen in expanded intratumoral alpha and beta TCR counts. Alpha and beta chain coverage of tumor T cells was estimated at about 7.5% and 12%, respectively.

Noted time point: sample taken at primary tumor resection. Material for sequencing was whole RNA from tumor, nontumor lung or frozen PBMC, left unsorted. With 3 bases clipped from V and 4 bases from J, the junction kept 2 bases outside the gene matches. The CDR3 sequence is 13 residues long. CDR1 is MNHEY and CDR2 is SMNVEV in the germline V gene (reference sequence). TCRdb analysed the 5' RACE reads with MiXCR anew, one entry per CDR3 protein. The sample holds over 10,000 distinct CDR3 sequences; approximately 4.6% are singletons and the top ten take under 30%. This TCR was sampled from a male donor with early-stage non-small cell lung cancer. The sample consisted of lung tumor tissue, taken at surgery. The V and J genes are TRBV27 and TRBJ2-5, with TRBD2 matching 7 bases. The DNA of the CDR3 is TGTGCCAGCAGTTTCGGGGGGTCAGAGACCCAGTACTTC. This gives the protein CASSFGGSETQYF.